These 27 T cell receptor beta chains originate from one sample sequenced in a study of cytomegalovirus exposure and HLA in healthy donors. With 60 Vbeta and 13 Jbeta primers, the PCR was carried out. Clones were read by immunoSEQ multiplex PCR, and TCRdb kept only the in-frame ones, dropping some. This sample carries 150,000 to 200,000 clones, roughly 73% of them seen once, and the ten largest clones take about 7.7%. Sequencing used PBMCs. Receptors originate from a woman aged 40 to 49 in good health and CMV-seropositive.

The chain has TRBV18 and TRBJ2-2; TRBD2 agrees at 10 bases. With V trimmed by 2 bases and J by 7 bases, 4 bases remained unmatched. The CDR3 sequence is 15 residues long. Germline loops: CDR1 KGHSH, CDR2 LQKENI. The CDR3 DNA is TGTGCCAGCTCACCAAGCGGGAGGGCCGGCGGGGAGCTGTTTTTT. It codes for CASSPSGRAGGELFF.

This rearrangement joins TRBV28 to TRBJ1-1; 8 bases match TRBD1. The CDR3 extends over 14 amino acids. Losses at the gene ends were 7 bases for V and 3 bases for J; bases not matched to a gene: 7. CDR1 is MDHEN and CDR2 is SYDVKM in the germline V gene. Here the CDR3 DNA reads TGTGCCAGCAACTCGGGACAGGTTTACACTGAAGCTTTCTTT. It encodes CASNSGQVYTEAFF.

This clone was seen just once. Compared with germline, one end of the junction differs, possibly owing to a read error. The chain combines TRBV7-9 with TRBJ2-7, with D maybe TRBD1 (6 bases). This CDR3 spans 16 amino acids. Germline loops: CDR1 SEHNR, CDR2 FQNEAQ (reference sequence). In nucleotides, the CDR3 is TGTTCCAGCAGCCGATCCGGGACAAAATACTCCTACGAGCAGTACTTC. Its translation is CSSSRSGTKYSYEQYF.

To note about this clone: Compared with germline, one end of the junction differs, possibly owing to a read error. The V and J genes are TRBV19 and TRBJ1-2, with 8 bases fitting TRBD1. Germline CDR1 is LNHDA and CDR2 is SQIVND (reference sequence). The length of the CDR3 is 10 residues. CDR3 amino acids: CASLRTGSPF. Written as DNA, the CDR3 is TGTGCCAGTCTAAGGACAGGGAGCCCCTTC.

The chain recombines TRBV28 with TRBJ2-5, with TRBD1 identical over 7 bases. The V segment lost 5 bases and the J segment 1 base; nucleotides outside the gene matches: 16. CDR1 and CDR2 from the germline V gene are MDHEN and SYDVKM. This CDR3 is built from 18 residues. CDR3 nucleotide sequence: TGTGCCAGCAGTCAAACCGGGCTTACAGGGGCGACCCAAGAGACCCAGTACTTC. This gives the protein CASSQTGLTGATQETQYF.

This rearrangement joins TRBV5-1 to TRBJ1-6; D perhaps matches TRBD1 (6 bases). Per the germline V gene, CDR1 is SGHRS and CDR2 is YFSETQ. The CDR3 loop spans 15 amino acids. The V end was cut by 4 bases, the J end by 5 bases, with 13 bases between. CDR3 DNA sequence: TGCGCCAGCAGCAAAGGGACACCCGATAATTCACCCCTCCACTTT. This sequence encodes CASSKGTPDNSPLHF.

This clone turned up a few times. V gene TRBV18 combines with J gene TRBJ2-1; 11 bases are a match to TRBD1. The junction had 5 bases not matched to a gene; V was cut back by 0 bases and J by 7 bases. The germline CDR1 and CDR2 sequences are KGHSH and LQKENI. The CDR3 covers 16 residues. The CDR3 spells CASSPPRGTGGNEQFF. CDR3 DNA: TGTGCCAGCTCACCACCCCGAGGGACAGGGGGGAATGAGCAGTTCTTC.

The gene calls are TRBV27 and TRBJ2-2, with 10 bases aligning to TRBD2. Germline V gene lookup returns CDR1 MNHEY and CDR2 SMNVEV (reference sequence). The CDR3 covers 17 residues. Trimming cost V 4 bases and J 5 bases; bases outside gene matches: 10. The CDR3 spells CASSSPAGGPGTGELFF. The CDR3 nucleotides read TGTGCCAGCAGTTCCCCAGCGGGAGGGCCTGGAACCGGGGAGCTGTTTTTT.

V usage is TRBV19 and J usage is TRBJ1-2, with 9 nucleotides matching TRBD1. The germline CDR1 and CDR2 sequences are LNHDA and SQIVND (reference sequence). The length of the CDR3 is 14 residues. V shed 5 bases and J 4 bases; nucleotides not matched to a gene: 5. CDR3 DNA sequence: TGTGCCAGTAGTGATACAGGGGGCCCCTATGGCTACACCTTC. Its protein product is CASSDTGGPYGYTF. The variable domain in full, with the rest retrieved from reference TRBV19 and TRBJ1-2, is DGGITQSPKYLFRKEGQNVTLSCEQNLNHDAMYWYRQDPGQGLRLIYYSQIVNDFQKGDIAEGYSVSREKKESFPLTVTSAQKNPTAFYLCASSDTGGPYGYTFGSGTRLTVV.

This chain connects TRBV7-9 to TRBJ1-2; 7 nucleotides line up with TRBD1. The germline gives CDR1 SEHNR, CDR2 FQNEAQ (reference sequence). Trimming at V came to 7 bases and at J to 6 bases, leaving 5 bases not matched to a gene. This CDR3 has 12 amino acids. The CDR3 protein is CASTITGDGYTF. CDR3 sequence (DNA): TGTGCCAGCACTATAACAGGGGATGGCTACACCTTC. Full variable domain (rest looked up from reference TRBV7-9 and TRBJ1-2): DTGVSQNPRHKITKRGQNVTFRCDPISEHNRLYWYRQTLGQGPEFLTYFQNEAQLEKSRLLSDRFSAERPKGSFSTLEIQRTEQGDSAMYLCASTITGDGYTFGSGTRLTVV.

The chain recombines TRBV27 with TRBJ2-1; a weak D match, TRBD1 (6 bases). This CDR3 region has 14 residues. Germline V gene data show CDR1 as MNHEY and CDR2 as SMNVEV (reference sequence). The V end lost 5 bases, the J end lost 6 bases, and 14 bases lay between the germline ends. In DNA, the CDR3 is TGTGCCAGCAGTCTCCAGGGGAAAGGCAATGAGCAGTTCTTC. It translates to CASSLQGKGNEQFF.

The genes are TRBV6-6 and TRBJ2-7; 7 bases map to TRBD1. Per the germline V gene, CDR1 is MNHNY and CDR2 is SVGAGI (reference sequence). After removal of 2 bases from V and 2 bases from J, the junction contained 9 bases not matched to a gene. The CDR3 is 16 amino acids. The CDR3 protein is CASSYPDRVYTYEQYF. The CDR3 coding sequence is TGTGCCAGCAGTTACCCAGACAGGGTTTATACCTACGAGCAGTACTTC.

On this clone: The sample has other DNA sequences that encode this CDR3 too. The chain combines TRBV19 with TRBJ2-7; D is possibly TRBD1 (5 bases). CDR1 and CDR2 (germline): LNHDA, SQIVND (reference sequence). V was pared by 1 base and J by 0 bases, with 7 bases between. The CDR3 has 14 amino acids. CDR3 loop: CASSIGGSSYEQYF. CDR3 DNA sequence: TGTGCCAGTAGTATAGGGGGCAGCTCCTACGAGCAGTACTTC.

The V and J genes are TRBV19 and TRBJ1-1; TRBD1 aligns across 8 bases. Trimming removed 7 bases from V and 5 bases from J; junction bases left unmatched: 9. The germline V gene has CDR1 LNHDA and CDR2 SQIVND (reference sequence). This CDR3 contains 14 residues. This chain's CDR3 is CASNRQGLRTEAFF. The CDR3 nucleotides are TGTGCCAGTAACCGACAGGGGTTGAGGACTGAAGCTTTCTTT.

The V and J genes are TRBV29-1 and TRBJ1-1, with unresolved D. The length of the CDR3 is 14 residues. Trimming took 1 base from V and 4 from J, leaving 13 bases between them. Germline V gene lookup returns CDR1 SQVTM and CDR2 ANQGSEA. DNA of the CDR3: TGCAGCGTTGAAGGCCCCGGAGGGCGCACTGAAGCTTTCTTT. Protein sequence: CSVEGPGGRTEAFF.

The chain uses TRBV7-2 and TRBJ1-2; TRBD1 might be the D (5 bases). Germline values: CDR1 SGHTA, CDR2 FQGNSA. The V and J ends lost 5 bases and 7 bases respectively, with 14 bases between them. The CDR3 is 13 residues long. The CDR3 is CASSPKVGVGYTF. The DNA for the CDR3 is TGTGCCAGCAGCCCGAAGGTAGGGGTTGGCTACACCTTC.

V gene TRBV9 combines with J gene TRBJ1-2; TRBD1 matches at 9 bases. Per the germline V gene, CDR1 is SGDLS and CDR2 is YYNGEE. CDR3 length: 14 residues. Trimming removed 2 bases from V and 3 bases from J; junction bases left unmatched: 2. This CDR3 is CASSVRDRDYGYTF. CDR3 DNA sequence: TGTGCCAGCAGCGTCCGGGACAGGGACTATGGCTACACCTTC.

J is TRBJ1-4 and V is TRBV7-2; no definite D call. V was pared by 4 bases and J by 4 bases, with 13 bases between. Germline-derived CDR1 and CDR2 are SGHTA and FQGNSA. This CDR3 spans 15 amino acids. The CDR3 region is CASSSGRSGNEKLFF. The CDR3 DNA sequence: TGTGCCAGCAGCTCCGGACGCAGCGGTAATGAAAAACTGTTTTTT.

V usage is TRBV27 and J usage is TRBJ1-2, with D possibly TRBD1 on 6 matching bases. The ends were cut back, 6 bases at V and 6 bases at J, with 11 bases in the middle. CDR1 MNHEY and CDR2 SMNVEV come from the germline V gene (reference sequence). The CDR3 sequence is 12 residues long. The CDR3 is CASRSNRDGYTF. The CDR3 region has the DNA TGTGCCAGCAGATCGAACAGGGATGGCTACACCTTC.

This clone has ten or more counts. This rearrangement joins TRBV18 to TRBJ1-1, with unresolved D. The CDR3 is 13 residues long. Per germline, CDR1 KGHSH and CDR2 LQKENI. Trimming took off 3 bases at V and 5 bases at J, with 10 bases between the two ends. The CDR3 bases are TGTGCCAGCTCACCGTATCGCCAGACTGAAGCTTTCTTT. Translated, it gives CASSPYRQTEAFF.

Comments on this clone: Compared with germline, one end of the junction differs, possibly owing to a read error. V is TRBV20-1 and J is TRBJ1-1; 8 nucleotides line up with TRBD1. The CDR3 has 11 residues. The germline CDR1 and CDR2 sequences are DFQATT and SNEGSKA (reference sequence). This CDR3 is CSARGTGEAFF. Written as DNA, the CDR3 is TGCAGTGCAAGAGGGACAGGTGAAGCTTTCTTT.

This chain connects TRBV29-1 to TRBJ1-1, with 7 bases identical to TRBD1. V gave up 1 base and J gave up 12 bases; unmatched junction bases: 5. This CDR3 region has 11 residues. The germline CDR1 and CDR2 sequences are SQVTM and ANQGSEA. The CDR3 DNA sequence: TGCAGCGTTGAAGTGACAGGGAGAACTTTCTTT. Translated, it gives CSVEVTGRTFF.

The rearrangement joins TRBV2 to TRBJ1-5, with D possibly TRBD1 on 5 matching bases. V was clipped by 9 bases and J by 4 bases, with 10 bases between them. There are 12 residues in the CDR3. In germline, CDR1 is SNHLY, CDR2 FYNNEI. The CDR3 loop is CASRQTNQPQHF. In nucleotides, the CDR3 is TGTGCCAGTAGACAGACTAATCAGCCCCAGCATTTT.

The chain combines TRBV4-2 with TRBJ2-7, with 9 bases identical to TRBD2. Looked up from germline, CDR1 is LGHNA and CDR2 is YNFKEQ. Trimming removed 0 bases from V and 9 bases from J; junction bases left unmatched: 9. This CDR3 has 15 amino acids. CDR3 sequence: CASSQDIAGAPRQYF. CDR3 coding DNA: TGTGCCAGCAGCCAAGATATAGCGGGAGCCCCACGGCAGTACTTC.

Only one count was recorded for this clone. The rearrangement joins TRBV19 to TRBJ2-2; D is possibly TRBD1 (6 bases). Germline V gene sequence: CDR1 LNHDA, CDR2 SQIVND (reference sequence). Trimming cost V 6 bases and J 0 bases, with 11 bases left between them. The CDR3 has 15 amino acids. The CDR3 DNA follows: TGTGCCAGTAGCAGGGGAAAAGCGAACACCGGGGAGCTGTTTTTT. Translation gives CASSRGKANTGELFF.

This clone was seen a handful of times. The chain employs TRBV27 and TRBJ2-1; 11 bases are shared with TRBD2. The CDR3 has 15 amino acids. CDR1 is MNHEY, CDR2 SMNVEV, per germline (reference sequence). The junction had 7 bases not matched to a gene; V was cut back by 7 bases and J by 5 bases. CDR3 bases: TGTGCCAGCATCACCGGGACTAGCGGTAACAATGAGCAGTTCTTC. As protein: CASITGTSGNNEQFF.

The CDR3 DNA sequence: TGTGCCAGCTCACGACGTACAGGGACCTACAATGAGCAGTTCTTC. Encoded protein: CASSRRTGTYNEQFF. The rearrangement uses TRBV18 and TRBJ2-1; TRBD1 is a possible D gene (6 bases). The CDR3 is made up of 15 amino acids. Germline V gene lookup returns CDR1 KGHSH and CDR2 LQKENI. Trimming removed 4 bases at V and 2 bases at J, with 12 bases between.